Each of the 31 T cell receptor beta chains below was sequenced from the same sample in a study of CD8+ T cells in alopecia areata. Sequencing used cDNA as its template, made by extracting RNA and reverse transcribing it. Only in-frame clones appear in the TCRdb table, and some are missing; sequencing was by immunoSEQ multiplex PCR. The table includes about 180,000 clones, around 60% detected once. Sequences were derived from CD4+ T cells sorted from blood, sampled at week 0. The receptors derive from a human donor with alopecia areata.

This chain uses TRBV5-6 with TRBJ2-3; D is possibly TRBD2 (6 bases). The CDR3 has 14 residues. Germline lookup yields CDR1 SGHDT and CDR2 YYEEEE. Trimming removed 2 bases at V and 6 bases at J, with 13 bases between. The CDR3 loop reads CASSFTGTEDTQYF. Written as DNA, the CDR3 is TGTGCCAGCAGCTTTACGGGGACTGAGGATACGCAGTATTTT.

The chain combines TRBV6-5 with TRBJ1-6, with 8 bases matching TRBD1. Germline V CDR1 and CDR2: MNHEY, SVGAGI. With 6 bases clipped from V and 9 bases from J, the junction kept 7 bases outside the gene matches. This CDR3 spans 14 amino acids. CDR3 coding DNA: TGTGCCAGCAGAGGACAGGGAGGTACTTCACCCCTCCACTTT. Amino acids: CASRGQGGTSPLHF.

This clone appeared once. The chain recombines TRBV25-1 with TRBJ2-5; 10 bases agree with TRBD1. The CDR3 extends over 15 amino acids. Losses at the gene ends were 6 bases for V and 5 bases for J; bases not matched to a gene: 9. Germline V gene sequence: CDR1 MGHDK, CDR2 SYGVNS. CDR3 coding DNA: TGTGCCAGCAGGGAGACAGGGGGCGCATGGGAGACCCAGTACTTC. Protein sequence: CASRETGGAWETQYF.

The chain uses TRBV2 and TRBJ2-5; no reliable D call. The germline V and J ends were trimmed by 4 bases and 2 bases, with 14 bases remaining between them. Germline V gene data show CDR1 as SNHLY and CDR2 as FYNNEI. The CDR3 is made up of 15 amino acids. The CDR3 loop is CASSVIRKPQETQYF. CDR3 sequence (DNA): TGTGCCAGCAGTGTCATCCGAAAACCACAAGAGACCCAGTACTTC.

The CDR3 DNA follows: TGTGCCAGTAGTATGATGGCAGCCCCGAACACTGAAGCTTTCTTT. Its protein product is CASSMMAAPNTEAFF. The chain has TRBV19 and TRBJ1-1; D is unresolved. Germline CDR1 is LNHDA and CDR2 is SQIVND (reference sequence). With 3 bases removed from V and 1 base from J, the gap between germline ends came to 12 bases. This CDR3 region has 15 residues.

The chain joins TRBV5-1 to TRBJ1-6; 7 bases agree with TRBD1. CDR3 size: 14 residues. Germline loops: CDR1 SGHRS, CDR2 YFSETQ. The V and J ends lost 4 bases and 8 bases, in that order; junction bases with no gene match: 6. The CDR3 sequence is CASSPTGTDSPLHF. CDR3 in DNA: TGCGCCAGCAGCCCGACAGGGACGGATTCACCCCTCCACTTT.

The chain couples TRBV29-1 to TRBJ2-7; no firm D call. The CDR3 contains 14 residues. Looked up from germline, CDR1 is SQVTM and CDR2 is ANQGSEA. V lost 4 bases, J lost 0 bases, and 13 bases lay in between. CDR3 amino acids: CSVGPIVGSYEQYF. CDR3 DNA: TGCAGCGTTGGTCCCATCGTTGGCTCCTACGAGCAGTACTTC.

This clone showed up just once. The chain couples TRBV7-8 to TRBJ1-1, with D perhaps TRBD1 (6 bases). The germline V and J ends were trimmed by 5 bases and 7 bases, with 17 bases remaining between them. Looked up from germline, CDR1 is SGHVS and CDR2 is FQNEAQ. CDR3 length: 14 amino acids. The CDR3 DNA is TGTGCCAGCAGCCGAGTGGGGGGCTCGGGTGAAGCTTTCTTT. Its protein is CASSRVGGSGEAFF.

This clone was observed a handful of times. The chain couples TRBV2 to TRBJ1-1; D gene uncertain. CDR3 length: 16 amino acids. V lost 0 bases to trimming and J lost 1 base, with 12 bases between them. Germline loops: CDR1 SNHLY, CDR2 FYNNEI. CDR3 bases: TGTGCCAGCAGTGAAGCCCAGATGACTACGAACACTGAAGCTTTCTTT. It translates to CASSEAQMTTNTEAFF. The whole variable domain, remainder taken from reference TRBV2 and TRBJ1-1, is EPEVTQTPSHQVTQMGQEVILRCVPISNHLYFYWYRQILGQKVEFLVSFYNNEISEKSEIFDDQFSVERPDGSNFTLKIRSTKLEDSAMYFCASSEAQMTTNTEAFFGQGTRLTVV.

This clone occurred a few times. Other DNA sequences from this sample encode an identical CDR3 as well. The J gene is TRBJ2-5, the V gene TRBV29-1, with a possible D match to TRBD1 (5 bases). The CDR3 has 12 amino acids. Per germline, CDR1 SQVTM and CDR2 ANQGSEA. V shed 6 bases and J shed 0 bases, with 8 bases lying between them. The CDR3 spells CSVSQDQETQYF. The CDR3 bases are TGCAGCGTCTCACAGGACCAAGAGACCCAGTACTTC.

The chain uses TRBV5-1 and TRBJ1-2; D gene ambiguous. Per the germline V gene, CDR1 is SGHRS and CDR2 is YFSETQ. This CDR3 contains 13 residues. V was shortened by 4 bases and J by 3 bases, with 10 bases between the two germline ends. The CDR3 sequence: CASSQTVDYGYTF. The CDR3 DNA follows: TGCGCCAGCAGCCAAACAGTGGACTATGGCTACACCTTC.

V is TRBV5-6 and J is TRBJ1-2, with no clear D. From germline, CDR1 is SGHDT and CDR2 YYEEEE. V shed 4 bases and J shed 3 bases, with 13 bases lying between them. This CDR3 has 14 residues. The CDR3 sequence is CASSRNTGYYGYTF. The CDR3 DNA reads as TGTGCCAGCAGCCGCAACACGGGGTACTATGGCTACACCTTC.

The chain joins TRBV15 to TRBJ1-6; D gene uncertain. From germline, CDR1 is LNHNV and CDR2 YYDKDF (reference sequence). The CDR3 sequence is 14 residues long. Trimming left V 5 bases short and J 0 bases short, with 5 bases between. For the CDR3, the DNA is TGTGCCACCAGCGGGAGCTCCTATAATTCACCCCTCCACTTT. Translating it yields CATSGSSYNSPLHF. The full variable domain, completed using reference TRBV15 and TRBJ1-6, is DAMVIQNPRYQVTQFGKPVTLSCSQTLNHNVMYWYQQKSSQAPKLLFHYYDKDFNNEADTPDNFQSRRPNTSFCFLDIRSPGLGDTAMYLCATSGSSYNSPLHFGNGTRLTVT.

The V and J genes are TRBV6-1 and TRBJ1-1; no definite D call. In germline, CDR1 is MNHNS, CDR2 SASEGT. This CDR3 is built from 12 residues. Trimming shortened V by 3 bases and J by 3 bases, and 5 bases separated the two germline ends. The CDR3: CASSDKDTEAFF. For the CDR3, the DNA is TGTGCCAGCAGTGACAAGGACACTGAAGCTTTCTTT.

This chain joins TRBV29-1 and TRBJ2-5; D remains ambiguous. The DNA matches TRBJ2-7 better at its end, which makes the J call doubtful. This CDR3 has 14 residues. Germline V lookup: CDR1 SQVTM, CDR2 ANQGSEA. CDR3 protein: CSGSDPWFPYEQYF. CDR3 in DNA: TGCAGCGGTTCAGACCCATGGTTCCCCTACGAGCAGTACTTC.

There are a few counts of this clone. The CDR3 region is CASSLGLAGGTDTQYF. In nucleotides, the CDR3 is TGTGCCAGCAGCCTAGGACTAGCGGGGGGCACAGATACGCAGTATTTT. This sequence joins TRBV7-3 and TRBJ2-3, with TRBD2 identical over 13 bases. The V gene's germline CDR1 is SGHTA and CDR2 FQGTGA. The CDR3 has 16 amino acids. Losses at the gene ends were 5 bases for V and 1 base for J; bases not matched to a gene: 3.

This chain links TRBV14 with TRBJ2-7; the match to TRBD1 covers 8 bases. This CDR3 is built from 15 residues. Trimming at V came to 2 bases and at J to 7 bases, leaving 10 bases not matched to a gene. Per the germline V gene, CDR1 is SGHDN and CDR2 is FVKESK. This CDR3 reads CASSQNPTGVGEQYF. The DNA for the CDR3 is TGTGCCAGCAGCCAAAATCCGACAGGGGTAGGAGAGCAGTACTTC.

This chain uses TRBV29-1 with TRBJ2-2, with D perhaps matching TRBD1 (6 bases). The CDR3 is 12 amino acids. The V gene's germline CDR1 is SQVTM and CDR2 ANQGSEA. V was shortened by 6 bases and J by 6 bases, with 11 bases between the two germline ends. CDR3 in amino acids: CSVVRGPGELFF. DNA of the CDR3: TGCAGCGTCGTCAGGGGCCCCGGGGAGCTGTTTTTT.

The chain employs TRBV30 and TRBJ2-6; D is undetermined. V gave up 8 bases and J gave up 0 bases, with 14 bases separating them. This CDR3 contains 15 residues. CDR1 and CDR2 (germline): GTSNPN, SVGIG (reference sequence). CDR3 loop: CAREVAGSGANVLTF. CDR3 nucleotides: TGTGCCCGAGAGGTGGCAGGCTCTGGGGCCAACGTCCTGACTTTC.

This clone showed up just once. The V and J genes are TRBV29-1 and TRBJ2-7; 9 bases are shared with TRBD1. Germline values: CDR1 SQVTM, CDR2 ANQGSEA. V lost 4 bases and J lost 2; bases outside the gene matches: 6. The CDR3 has 14 amino acids. CDR3 nucleotides: TGCAGCGTTGGGACAGGGGACCAAACCTACGAGCAGTACTTC. It encodes CSVGTGDQTYEQYF.

This rearrangement joins TRBV7-3 to TRBJ2-7; the match to TRBD1 covers 11 bases. Trimming removed 5 bases from V and 2 bases from J; junction bases left unmatched: 11. CDR3 size: 17 residues. CDR1 is SGHTA and CDR2 is FQGTGA in the germline V gene. The CDR3 sequence is CASSVKRDRGSTYEQYF. In DNA form, the CDR3 reads TGTGCCAGCAGCGTGAAAAGGGACAGGGGGTCTACCTACGAGCAGTACTTC.

This chain links TRBV15 with TRBJ1-5; no reliable D call. CDR3 length: 13 amino acids. Looked up from germline, CDR1 is LNHNV and CDR2 is YYDKDF (reference sequence). V gave up 1 base and J gave up 4 bases, with 5 bases separating them. This CDR3 reads CATSRVENQPQHF. The DNA of the CDR3 is TGTGCCACCAGCAGAGTCGAGAATCAGCCCCAGCATTTT.

The V gene is TRBV6-1, the J gene TRBJ1-1, with D possibly TRBD1 on 6 matching bases. The length of the CDR3 is 14 residues. Germline loops: CDR1 MNHNS, CDR2 SASEGT. Trimming took off 5 bases at V and 5 bases at J, with 15 bases between the two ends. CDR3 DNA: TGTGCCAGCAGTAGTATAGGGGGAGAAACTGAAGCTTTCTTT. Protein product: CASSSIGGETEAFF.

This clone occurred a few times. The V call is TRBV30, the J call TRBJ1-6; D might be TRBD1 (5 bases). V dropped 2 bases and J dropped 7 bases, with 12 bases sitting between them. The CDR3 is 14 residues long. The germline gives CDR1 GTSNPN, CDR2 SVGIG (reference sequence). The CDR3 sequence is CAWSRGVPNSPLHF. CDR3 coding DNA: TGTGCCTGGAGTCGGGGGGTTCCCAATTCACCCCTCCACTTT.

The V gene is TRBV30, the J gene TRBJ2-7, with D uncertain. Trimming removed 1 base from V and 2 bases from J, with 12 bases in between. The CDR3 has 14 amino acids. Germline CDR1 GTSNPN, CDR2 SVGIG (reference sequence). The CDR3 bases are TGTGCCTGGAGTGAGGAAAGGGATCCCTACGAGCAGTACTTC. It encodes CAWSEERDPYEQYF.

The V call is TRBV28, the J call TRBJ1-2; 8 bases fit TRBD1. Germline values: CDR1 MDHEN, CDR2 SYDVKM. CDR3 length: 13 residues. V dropped 8 bases and J dropped 0; count of bases not matched to a gene: 2. The CDR3 loop reads CASHRGANYGYTF. The CDR3 bases are TGTGCCAGCCACAGGGGGGCTAACTATGGCTACACCTTC.

The chain joins TRBV5-6 to TRBJ1-1; D gene uncertain. This CDR3 contains 14 residues. V was clipped by 4 bases and J by 1 base, with 11 bases between them. Germline V CDR1 and CDR2: SGHDT, YYEEEE. The CDR3 DNA follows: TGTGCCAGCAGCCGAGGGCTGAAGAACACTGAAGCTTTCTTT. Its translation is CASSRGLKNTEAFF.

The rearrangement joins TRBV2 to TRBJ1-2, with D maybe TRBD1 (5 bases). This CDR3 is 12 amino acids long. Trimming took off 4 bases at V and 3 bases at J, with 6 bases between the two ends. Germline CDR1 and CDR2: SNHLY and FYNNEI. The chain's CDR3 is CASSGDDYGYTF. The CDR3 region has the DNA TGTGCCAGCAGTGGGGACGACTATGGCTACACCTTC.

This chain uses TRBV10-2 with TRBJ2-5; D is possibly TRBD1 (7 bases). The CDR3 covers 16 residues. V gave up 3 bases and J gave up 4 bases, with 18 bases separating them. The germline gives CDR1 WSHSY, CDR2 SAAADI. CDR3 amino acids: CASSDMSGGLVETQYF. CDR3 bases: TGCGCCAGCAGTGACATGTCAGGGGGGTTGGTAGAGACCCAGTACTTC.

The rearrangement joins TRBV12-5 to TRBJ1-2, with D possibly matching TRBD1 (6 bases). Germline V CDR1 and CDR2: LGHNT, FRNRAP. Trimming took off 6 bases at V and 8 bases at J, with 19 bases between the two ends. The CDR3 extends over 14 amino acids. CDR3 sequence (DNA): TGTGCTAGTGGCCGGACAGTAGATGTCAAGGGCTACACCTTC. Its protein is CASGRTVDVKGYTF. The whole variable domain, filled in from reference TRBV12-5 and TRBJ1-2, reads DARVTQTPRHKVTEMGQEVTMRCQPILGHNTVFWYRQTMMQGLELLAYFRNRAPLDDSGMPKDRFSAEMPDATLATLKIQPSEPRDSAVYFCASGRTVDVKGYTFGSGTRLTVV.

This sequence joins TRBV5-1 and TRBJ2-3, with D maybe TRBD1 (6 bases). The germline gives CDR1 SGHRS, CDR2 YFSETQ. V lost 4 bases and J lost 2, with 11 bases in between. The CDR3 is 14 amino acids. CDR3 sequence: CASSNGQSTDTQYF. The DNA for the CDR3 is TGCGCCAGCAGCAACGGACAGTCCACAGATACGCAGTATTTT.